Below, one TCR beta chain is given with its context. The source of the sample is a study of CD8 T cells in Susac syndrome. The V end was cut by 8 bases, the J end by 0 bases, with 11 bases between. The germline V gene has CDR1 MNHNS and CDR2 SASEGT. The CDR3 is 14 amino acids. It was with random hexamers that roughly 0.5 to 1 ug RNA was reverse transcribed. Multiplex immunoSEQ PCR targeted 54 Vbeta and 13 Jbeta TCR beta segments. Each CDR3 protein is one row after TCRdb ran MiXCR on the immunoSEQ multiplex PCR reads. The sample comprises roughly 190,000 distinct CDR3 sequences, more than 90% of which are singletons, and approximately 0.098% rests with the top ten.

The chain is built from TRBV6-1 and TRBJ1-5; D is perhaps TRBD1 (5 bases). Source material: CD4+ T cells from PBMCs. The TCR was taken from a human donor with Susac syndrome. The CDR3 protein is CASGAGISNQPQHF. The CDR3 DNA is TGTGCCAGCGGGGCGGGGATTAGCAATCAGCCCCAGCATTTT.